This T cell receptor (beta chain) is from a study of Ad26.COV2.S vaccination and SARS-CoV-2 variants. Overall study results and limits: Vaccinees displayed broader spike-specific TCR repertoires than placebo recipients. Whether participants received vaccine or placebo, their non-spike TCR breadth was similar.

Germline values: CDR1 PRHDT, CDR2 FYEKMQ (reference sequence). Trimming shortened V by 0 bases and J by 7 bases, and 9 bases separated the two germline ends. The CDR3 length is 14 residues. Data came from immunoSEQ multiplex PCR; TCRdb stores just in-frame clones and leaves some out. This sample has 300,000 to 400,000 clones, with 90% to 95% found just once. On this clone: Antigen specificity is unknown.

This chain uses TRBV13 with TRBJ2-2; D remains unclear. Sample: peripheral blood, taken after recovery from COVID-19. The sequence was obtained from a human donor who had recovered from COVID-19. The CDR3 nucleotides are TGTGCCAGCAGCTTAGGTCCCAATTACGGGGAGCTGTTTTTT. Translating it yields CASSLGPNYGELFF. Full variable domain (outside the CDR3, taken from reference TRBV13 and TRBJ2-2): AAGVIQSPRHLIKEKRETATLKCYPIPRHDTVYWYQQGPGQDPQFLISFYEKMQSDKGSIPDRFSAQQFSDYHSELNMSSLELGDSALYFCASSLGPNYGELFFGEGSRLTVL.